This entry is about one T cell receptor (beta chain). The antigen this receptor binds is unknown. No per-base quality is available; no much larger clone lies one base away. The data were taken from a study of cytomegalovirus exposure and HLA in healthy donors (dated by TCRdb to about 2017). Broadly, across the study: An earlier analysis of approximately 550 of the donors reported about 290 Gb of sequence data and some 120 million unique TCR beta sequences from roughly 200 million T cells. Along with the approximately 700-subject first cohort, a separate validation cohort of over 90 different subjects was used. Roughly 300 gigabases of sequencing data and 75 million to 85 million unique TCR sequences made up an early release that covered 500 to 650 HLA-typed donors. Rather than using new phenotypic data, the later analysis identified candidate immune exposures from TCR beta sequences and from how often those sequences occurred across donors. Among 300 to 450 genotyped donors of the cohort, an average of roughly 240,000 unique TCR beta nucleotide sequences were sequenced per donor, around 20% of them non-productive. An earlier analysis of around 580 of the donors used high-throughput TCR beta sequencing to judge whether each TCR beta V gene segment behaved as functional or pseudogenic. The study used immunosequencing to profile the T cell repertoires of 600 to 850 subjects and linked those repertoires to cytomegalovirus serostatus. Four to six DR-DQ haplotypes were handled as single units for association and clustering, since linkage in the cohort was strong. All discovery cohort repertoires had been generated using a single sequencing platform. Donor age, sex, ethnicity and CMV serostatus were collected together with the repertoire data. The genetic ancestry cluster associated with self-reported Caucasian donors included 65% to 90% of the approximately 410 genotyped donors. Genome-wide SNP genotypes for about 60% of the roughly 700 donors were used in a later genetic analysis, which treated that subset as a discovery cohort. To predict cytomegalovirus infection status, the study brought together high-throughput TCR immunosequencing, statistical association of individual TCRs with disease status, and machine learning. The study aimed to test whether signatures of past pathogen exposure could be identified by cataloging public T cell receptors. The number of donors typed differed by locus, with 629-630 for A, B, C, DRB1 and DQB1, approximately 500 for DQA1, under 610 for DPA1, and 472 for DPB1. HLA typing covered class I and class II loci at four-digit resolution. A later analysis re-examined previously published TCR beta repertoires from roughly 650 donors and added high-resolution HLA genotyping to investigate patterns of TCR occurrence.

Receptors were amplified or captured by the immunoSEQ multiplex PCR assay. For the multiplex PCR, a mixture combining 60 forward primers for TCR Vbeta segments and 13 reverse primers for TCR Jbeta segments was used. Amplification of the CDR3 region of rearranged TCR beta genes was performed with a multiplex PCR assay on genomic DNA. The Illumina HiSeq System was used to sequence the amplified TCR beta libraries as 87-base-pair reads. Per the source publication's procedure: A later analysis tallied about 77 million unique TCR beta chains across the 666 repertoires, and approximately 12 million of those chains were shared by two or more donors. A nearest-neighbor algorithm error-corrected the raw reads and collapsed the reads into unique sequences, merging closely related sequences to remove PCR and sequencing errors. Alignment of CDR3 sequences to IMGT reference sequences was used to assign V, D and J gene segments. For a sequence to be retained, a match of at least six nucleotides was required to both a V gene segment and a J gene segment. A rearrangement was called productive if the CDR3 had no stop codons and remained in frame with V and J, and every other rearrangement was called non-productive. Following IMGT convention, CDR3 was defined as the stretch from the second conserved V-encoded cysteine up to the conserved J-encoded phenylalanine. In an earlier analysis of around 600 of the donors, sequences lacking an unambiguous match to a single V gene segment were excluded. In an earlier analysis of several hundred of the donors, V segments were called functional above 56.7% productive rearrangements and were called segregating when the between-donor standard deviation exceeded 5%. A statistical classification framework was built for diagnosing cytomegalovirus status from the catalog of TCR beta chain sequences. In a later analysis, V and J genes were assigned by comparing TCR nucleotide sequences against IMGT/GENE-DB human TR gene sequences. In a later analysis, CDR3 sequences and most-parsimonious VDJ recombination scenarios were assigned using the TCRdist pipeline. In a later analysis, every TCR beta chain was defined by the combination of its CDR3 amino acid sequence and its V-gene family, and reads without a unique V-gene family were dropped. As a way to deal with suspected cross-contamination and a sequencing artifact, a later analysis dropped approximately 570 nucleotide sequences that were highly shared and had low generation probability. For each public chain, a later analysis derived a clonal expansion index from normalized ranks of inferred template counts within each repertoire. Generation probabilities in a later analysis came from a VDJ recombination model fitted to out-of-frame rearrangements, and those results were checked against IGoR. In a later analysis, hypergeometric tests were used to score TCR-TCR, TCR-HLA and TCR-CMV co-occurrence, with a repertoire-size bias correction applied to TCR pairs. In a later analysis, false discovery rates were estimated by permuting HLA or CMV assignments 20 times. In a later analysis, co-occurring TCRs were grouped using DBSCAN, with TCRdist sequence similarity added in when clustering inside HLA-allele-positive subsets. Repertoires with fewer than 30,000 or more than 120,000 public chains, plus five repertoires with anomalous nucleotide sharing, were excluded from co-occurrence clustering. Here the immuneACCESS table is served through TCRdb, limited to in-frame sequences with V and J called. Missing clones are a known gap in these copies; in checked studies unresolved V genes cover under half, and the rest lacks a known reason. V and J calls and clone size are copied from that table; D and trimming were computed from the DNA. Within this sample are approximately 99,000 clones, with about 80% of them counted one time only. Clones ranked in the top ten supply less than 3.5% of the sample.

Clipping removes 0 bases from V and 5 bases from J, with 7 as the unmatched junction base count. From the cysteine up to the phenylalanine, the CDR3 has a length of 16 residues. The DNA shown is the 48-base CDR3, in frame from base 1. Based on the germline V gene, the CDR1 and CDR2 sequences are SGDLS and YYNGEE. The cohort consisted of some 730 healthy bone marrow donors. Cohort members were all nominally healthy when sampled, although unrecorded immune exposures were likely present. The donor tested CMV seropositive, placing the donor among the 250 to 350 seropositive members of the cohort. Each donor provided a peripheral blood sample, and peripheral blood mononuclear cells were used for TCR beta sequencing. The Qiagen DNeasy Blood Extraction Kit was used to extract genomic DNA from the blood cell samples. What the study reported, not specific to this receptor: A later analysis associated about 17,000 TCR beta sequences with specific HLA alleles at a false discovery rate of 0.05. The only immune exposure information available for the cohort was CMV serostatus. The authors suggested that the approach could potentially be extended to other disease states and immunological phenotypes. According to a later analysis, TCR association rates differed among HLA loci, with DRB1 alleles showing the most associated TCRs and HLA-C alleles showing the fewest. A total of about 150 TCR beta chains were listed by the study as associated with cytomegalovirus. The sequencing pipeline was judged likely to have produced a cluster of highly shared sequence variants as a technical artifact. Linkage disequilibrium might explain the correlated functional status among segregating V segments, but an unknown experimental factor could not be ruled out. A further reported finding was that TCR beta sequences accurately predicted the HLA-A and HLA-B alleles for most subjects in the first cohort. V-gene and J-gene trimming of TCR beta chains was associated with a missense DCLRE1C variant in a later genetic analysis, and the association was replicated in an independent cohort. Presence/absence analyses assumed roughly uniform sequencing depth across donors, an assumption that may not hold. A few of the identified cytomegalovirus-associated TCR beta chains were confirmed in vitro to be specific for cytomegalovirus antigens. An earlier analysis of 587 of the donors showed that most TCR beta V segments appeared in productive rearrangements either about 87% or about 30% of the time, which broadly matched IMGT annotations. Because HLA typing was unavailable for some donors at each locus, only the typed subset was used in association tests. Most CMV-associated TCR beta chains appeared to be HLA-restricted in a later analysis, and the HLA associations seemed to be driven largely by CMV exposure. Only TCR beta chains were sequenced in this cohort, and the absence of alpha or paired-chain data limited detectable features. About 17 rarely observed V segments, including chromosome 9 orphons, were excluded from the earlier analysis of 550 to 700 of the donors because counts were too low. According to a later analysis, parvovirus B19, influenza, CMV and Epstein-Barr virus appeared linked to several top co-occurrence clusters. In a later analysis, HLA-associated TCR beta chains showed more clonal expansion and lower generation probabilities than non-associated chains that were equally common. Most TCR sequences were observed very rarely across donors, whereas some public TCRs were present in many individuals. Strong co-occurrence of HLA alleles, especially DR and DQ, made assigning TCR associations to individual alleles difficult. Compared with the roughly 670-donor mean, donors in an Asian-associated ancestry cluster had fewer N-insertions in productive TCRs, according to a later genetic analysis. Cytomegalovirus status was reported to be diagnosed by the classifier with high specificity and sensitivity in both the original and validation cohorts. Some IMGT-functional V segments, including TRBV6-2 and TRBV6-3, could not be distinguished by the 87-base-pair reads and were therefore excluded.

This clonotype originated in a male donor in good health and CMV-seropositive. The sequenced sample was PBMCs. The rearranged segments are TRBV9 and TRBJ2-1; 8 bases in between match TRBD2. The CDR3 region has the sequence CASSVERGGLDNEQFF. The nucleotide sequence reads TGTGCCAGCAGCGTAGAACGGGGGGGATTAGACAATGAGCAGTTCTTC.